This T cell receptor (beta chain) was observed in a study of T-cell reconstitution after alpha-beta-depleted transplantation in children. The library targeted TCRbeta and was prepared with unique molecular identifiers. TCRdb re-analysed the PCR reads in MiXCR, keeping a single row per CDR3 protein. The sample contains roughly 200,000 distinct CDR3 sequences, less than 8% of which appear only once. Ten or more counts support this clonotype. Trimming cost V 5 bases and J 4 bases, with 17 bases left between them. The CDR3 loop spans 16 amino acids. Germline V gives CDR1 SGHVS, CDR2 FQNEAQ. The clonotype comes from a human donor who donated a stem cell graft to a child with Wiskott-Aldrich syndrome. The V gene is TRBV7-8, the J gene TRBJ2-2; a weak D match, TRBD1 (5 bases). Sequencing used PBMCs from the stem cell graft donor, obtained from the stem cell graft. The CDR3 region has the DNA TGTGCCAGCAGCCCCCTTGGGGCCGGATCCACCGGGGAGCTGTTTTTT. Translating gives CASSPLGAGSTGELFF.